These 25 T cell receptor beta chains were sequenced from one sample in a study of blood T cell repertoires in COVID-19. Profiling relied on immunoSEQ multiplex PCR, and the TCRdb table lists in-frame clones only, not all of them. This sample has about 120,000 clones, with 80% to 90% found just once. The sequenced sample was peripheral blood. These TCRs come from a human donor in a cohort sampled during active COVID-19.

The rearrangement joins TRBV7-2 to TRBJ2-1; D is possibly TRBD2 (7 bases). The CDR3 runs to 15 residues. V was trimmed by 4 bases and J by 8 bases, leaving 18 bases between them. The germline CDR1 and CDR2 sequences are SGHTA and FQGNSA. For the CDR3, the DNA is TGTGCCAGCAGCTGGGGGGGGGCCAGATCGGATGAGCAGTTCTTC. Translated: CASSWGGARSDEQFF.

CDR3 DNA sequence: TGCAGTGCGACTACACATACGCAGTATTTT. Its translation is CSATTHTQYF. The J gene is TRBJ2-3, the V gene TRBV20-1; D is possibly TRBD2 (5 bases). V dropped 6 bases and J dropped 7 bases, with 8 bases sitting between them. Germline V gene sequence: CDR1 DFQATT, CDR2 SNEGSKA (reference sequence). CDR3 length: 10 residues.

V usage is TRBV28 and J usage is TRBJ2-3; D is unresolved. CDR3 length: 11 amino acids. The V end lost 3 bases, the J end lost 8 bases, and 6 bases lay between the germline ends. Germline loops: CDR1 MDHEN, CDR2 SYDVKM. CDR3 sequence (DNA): TGTGCCAGCAGTTTTGGCGGTACGCAGTATTTT. As protein: CASSFGGTQYF.

The V and J genes are TRBV11-2 and TRBJ2-3, with TRBD2 as a possible D gene (6 bases). Trimming shortened V by 4 bases and J by 4 bases, and 15 bases separated the two germline ends. Germline CDR1 is SGHAT and CDR2 is FQNNGV. CDR3 length: 15 residues. This chain's CDR3 is CASSSLRAGPDTQYF. CDR3 nucleotides: TGTGCCAGCAGCTCCCTAAGGGCGGGACCAGATACGCAGTATTTT.

The chain combines TRBV21-1 with TRBJ2-1; the table gives TRBD1 as D, unverified against the DNA. TRBV21-1 is a pseudogene segment. The length of the CDR3 is 18 residues. The CDR3 region is CASSSPACTGGSRDEQFF. The DNA of the CDR3 is TGTGCCAGCAGCAGTCCGGCATGTACAGGGGGTTCTAGGGATGAGCAGTTCTTC.

This rearrangement joins TRBV6-1 to TRBJ1-2; perhaps TRBD1 as D (5 bases). Germline CDR1 and CDR2: MNHNS and SASEGT. This CDR3 has 15 residues. Deletions cut 1 base from V and 4 bases from J, with 13 bases between. CDR3 in DNA: TGTGCCAGCAGTGAAGGTGGGGGAGGCGGCTATGGCTACACCTTC. Translation gives CASSEGGGGGYGYTF.

The genes are TRBV5-4 and TRBJ1-2; D unclear. CDR3 length equals 16 residues. Trimming took 6 bases from V and 3 from J, leaving 21 bases between them. Germline V gene sequence: CDR1 SGHNT, CDR2 YYREEE (reference sequence). The CDR3 nucleotides read TGTGCCAGCAACCCTGGGCAGACGGGGTTCGACTATGGCTACACCTTC. Translation gives CASNPGQTGFDYGYTF.

The CDR3 sequence: CASSFPGVVNQPQHF. The CDR3 region has the DNA TGTGCCAGCAGTTTTCCAGGGGTAGTAAATCAGCCCCAGCATTTT. J is TRBJ1-5 and V is TRBV28; D may be TRBD1 (6 bases). Germline V CDR1 and CDR2: MDHEN, SYDVKM. Trimming left V 3 bases short and J 4 bases short, with 13 bases between. The CDR3 sequence is 15 residues long.

The chain carries TRBV27 and TRBJ2-2; 12 bases agree with TRBD1. V was clipped by 5 bases and J by 6 bases; unmatched bases: 13. Germline CDR1 MNHEY, CDR2 SMNVEV (reference sequence). The CDR3 is 18 amino acids. The CDR3 is CASSPSLGDRGLAGELFF. Written as DNA, the CDR3 is TGTGCCAGCAGTCCTAGTTTGGGGGACAGGGGGCTTGCCGGGGAGCTGTTTTTT.

V is TRBV7-2 and J is TRBJ1-2; no definite D call. The CDR3 runs 15 residues. Germline lookup yields CDR1 SGHTA and CDR2 FQGNSA. The V and J ends lost 1 base and 1 base respectively, with 10 bases between them. Here the CDR3 reads CASSLGRRSNYGYTF. The CDR3 coding sequence is TGTGCCAGCAGCTTAGGAAGGAGAAGTAACTATGGCTACACCTTC. Complete variable domain (other parts from reference TRBV7-2 and TRBJ1-2): GAGVSQSPSNKVTEKGKDVELRCDPISGHTALYWYRQSLGQGLEFLIYFQGNSAPDKSGLPSDRFSAERTGGSVSTLTIQRTQQEDSAVYLCASSLGRRSNYGYTFGSGTRLTVV.

V and J are TRBV5-1 and TRBJ2-5; tentatively, D is TRBD2 (6 bases). The CDR3 length is 15 residues. V lost 0 bases and J 2 bases, leaving 11 bases between the germline ends. Germline CDR1 is SGHRS and CDR2 is YFSETQ. This CDR3 is CASSLAGVRQETQYF. Here the CDR3 DNA reads TGCGCCAGCAGCTTGGCGGGGGTTCGGCAAGAGACCCAGTACTTC.

The V and J genes are TRBV6-5 and TRBJ2-5, with D perhaps matching TRBD2 (6 bases). The CDR3 loop spans 14 amino acids. CDR1 MNHEY and CDR2 SVGAGI come from the germline V gene. The germline V and J ends were trimmed by 6 bases and 2 bases, with 13 bases remaining between them. Written as DNA, the CDR3 is TGTGCCAGCAGAACGGGCGGGGATCAAGAGACCCAGTACTTC. Translating it yields CASRTGGDQETQYF.

This clone was recorded once. One end of the junction varies from germline; a read error may be responsible. This rearrangement joins TRBV2 to TRBJ2-7, with TRBD1 matching 8 bases. CDR1 and CDR2 (germline): SNHLY, FYNNEI. The CDR3 is 16 amino acids. The CDR3 region is CAGRDPRTGSSYEQYF. CDR3 DNA: TGTGCCGGCAGAGACCCAAGGACAGGGAGCTCCTACGAGCAGTACTTC. The variable domain in full, with the rest retrieved from reference TRBV2 and TRBJ2-7, is EPEVTQTPSHQVTQMGQEVILRCVPISNHLYFYWYRQILGQKVEFLVSFYNNEISEKSEIFDDQFSVERPDGSNFTLKIRSTKLEDSAMYFCAGRDPRTGSSYEQYFGPGTRLTVT.

This clone appeared once. This chain uses TRBV19 with TRBJ1-5; 7 bases fit TRBD1. V gave up 5 bases and J gave up 5 bases; unmatched junction bases: 9. The germline V gene has CDR1 LNHDA and CDR2 SQIVND (reference sequence). The CDR3 is 15 residues long. CDR3 sequence reads: CASSPRQGQHQPQHF. The CDR3 DNA follows: TGTGCCAGTAGTCCCCGACAGGGACAGCATCAGCCCCAGCATTTT.

The genes are TRBV9 and TRBJ2-2, with 8 bases fitting TRBD2. Trimming took 0 bases from V and 8 from J; bases not matched to a gene: 6. This CDR3 spans 15 amino acids. Per germline, CDR1 SGDLS and CDR2 YYNGEE. The CDR3 region is CASSVGLATIGELFF. The CDR3 bases are TGTGCCAGCAGCGTAGGACTAGCGACGATTGGGGAGCTGTTTTTT.

This chain links TRBV4-1 with TRBJ1-6; D unclear. The CDR3 is 12 amino acids. CDR1 is MGHRA and CDR2 is YSYEKL in the germline V gene. Trimming cost V 0 bases and J 9 bases, with 3 bases left between them. In DNA form, the CDR3 reads TGCGCCAGCAGCCAAGATAGTTCACCCCTCCACTTT. Translated: CASSQDSSPLHF.

This clone was seen once. The V and J genes are TRBV7-2 and TRBJ2-7, with TRBD1 identical over 7 bases. This CDR3 contains 17 residues. The V gene's germline CDR1 is SGHTA and CDR2 FQGNSA. The ends lost 3 bases at V and 2 bases at J; junction bases unmatched: 13. In DNA, the CDR3 is TGTGCCAGCAGCTTCCTTGGGACAGTTCAAGGGACCTACGAGCAGTACTTC. It is translated as CASSFLGTVQGTYEQYF.

This rearrangement joins TRBV4-2 to TRBJ1-5; 7 bases fit TRBD1. Trimming cost V 3 bases and J 3 bases; bases outside gene matches: 2. Germline lookup yields CDR1 LGHNA and CDR2 YNFKEQ. This CDR3 region has 14 residues. The chain's CDR3 is CASSQGQINQPQHF. DNA of the CDR3: TGTGCCAGCAGCCAGGGACAGATCAATCAGCCCCAGCATTTT.

The rearrangement uses TRBV11-2 and TRBJ1-4, with 7 positions matching TRBD1. V lost 2 bases, J lost 7 bases, and 7 bases stayed unmatched. This CDR3 is built from 15 residues. Germline V gene lookup returns CDR1 SGHAT and CDR2 FQNNGV. DNA for the CDR3: TGTGCCAGCAGCTTATCACAGGGGTACGGTGAAAAACTGTTTTTT. As protein: CASSLSQGYGEKLFF.

The chain joins TRBV6-5 to TRBJ2-3, with 7 bases aligning to TRBD1. The V gene's germline CDR1 is MNHEY and CDR2 SVGAGI. There are 15 residues in the CDR3. V was pared by 6 bases and J by 2 bases, with 8 bases of the junction left unmatched. The DNA for the CDR3 is TGTGCCAGCAGGCAGGACAGGACCCACACAGATACGCAGTATTTT. Its translation is CASRQDRTHTDTQYF.

This chain uses TRBV5-1 with TRBJ1-6, with 7 bases identical to TRBD1. CDR3 length: 15 amino acids. The V segment lost 1 base and the J segment 5 bases; nucleotides outside the gene matches: 3. CDR1 and CDR2 from the germline V gene are SGHRS and YFSETQ. In DNA form, the CDR3 reads TGCGCCAGCAGCTTGACGGGACAGAATAATTCACCCCTCCACTTT. It codes for CASSLTGQNNSPLHF.

The chain is built from TRBV5-1 and TRBJ2-2; D is perhaps TRBD1 (6 bases). This CDR3 is 15 amino acids long. V was trimmed by 0 bases and J by 3 bases, leaving 9 bases between them. The V gene's germline CDR1 is SGHRS and CDR2 YFSETQ. This chain's CDR3 is CASSLAPGDTGELFF. The CDR3 bases are TGCGCCAGCAGCTTGGCCCCAGGGGACACCGGGGAGCTGTTTTTT.

This chain links TRBV5-1 with TRBJ2-7; 8 positions match TRBD2. CDR1 and CDR2 (germline): SGHRS, YFSETQ. The junction had 10 bases not matched to a gene; V was cut back by 1 base and J by 1 base. There are 17 residues in the CDR3. In DNA form, the CDR3 reads TGCGCCAGCAGCTTGTCCCCGGTGGGCGGGGGGTCCTACGAGCAGTACTTC. This translates into CASSLSPVGGGSYEQYF.

This rearrangement joins TRBV14 to TRBJ2-5; the match to TRBD2 covers 8 bases. The CDR3 totals 15 residues. With 1 base clipped from V and 8 bases from J, the junction kept 9 bases outside the gene matches. CDR1 and CDR2 (germline): SGHDN, FVKESK. CDR3 residues: CASSQGLREGDTQYF. CDR3 DNA sequence: TGTGCCAGCAGCCAAGGCCTCCGGGAGGGGGACACCCAGTACTTC.

This clone is a singleton in its sample. The chain is built from TRBV19 and TRBJ1-2, with TRBD1 identical over 9 bases. Germline CDR1 LNHDA, CDR2 SQIVND (reference sequence). The V gene end was trimmed by 8 bases and the J gene end by 2 bases; junction bases not matched to a gene: 12. CDR3 length: 16 amino acids. The CDR3 DNA reads as TGTGCCAGTGGATGGGGGACAGGGAAGTCCAACTATGGCTACACCTTC. It specifies CASGWGTGKSNYGYTF.